Below are 30 T cell receptor beta chains sequenced from a single sample in a study of cytomegalovirus exposure and HLA in healthy donors. 13 Jbeta primers and 60 Vbeta primers were used for the PCR. Sequencing was performed with immunoSEQ multiplex PCR; in TCRdb, only in-frame clones are kept and a portion is missing. This table holds roughly 290,000 clones, about 80% found once. Sequenced: PBMCs. The receptors come from a girl aged 2-9 years in good health and CMV-seronegative.

This sequence joins TRBV7-8 and TRBJ2-1, with D unresolved. CDR1 is SGHVS and CDR2 is FQNEAQ in the germline V gene. The V end lost 4 bases, the J end lost 6 bases, and 10 bases lay between the germline ends. The CDR3 has 13 residues. In DNA form, the CDR3 reads TGTGCCAGCAGCTCCCAGACAATCAATGAGCAGTTCTTC. It specifies CASSSQTINEQFF.

The chain carries TRBV6-5 and TRBJ2-7; no definite D call. V dropped 6 bases and J dropped 0 bases, with 9 bases sitting between them. This CDR3 has 13 amino acids. The germline V gene encodes CDR1 MNHEY and CDR2 SVGAGI. The CDR3 sequence: CASSQDNSYEQYF. CDR3 coding DNA: TGTGCCAGCAGCCAAGACAACTCCTACGAGCAGTACTTC.

The chain couples TRBV19 to TRBJ2-7; 10 bases line up with TRBD2. The CDR3 totals 15 residues. Per the germline V gene, CDR1 is LNHDA and CDR2 is SQIVND (reference sequence). With V trimmed by 3 bases and J by 4 bases, 6 bases remained unmatched. CDR3 amino acids: CASSISAGGSYEQYF. The DNA for the CDR3 is TGTGCCAGTAGTATTTCAGCGGGGGGGTCATACGAGCAGTACTTC.

The V call is TRBV7-2, the J call TRBJ2-7, with 7 bases identical to TRBD1. Germline lookup yields CDR1 SGHTA and CDR2 FQGNSA. The junction had 11 bases not matched to a gene; V was cut back by 7 bases and J by 5 bases. The CDR3 is 14 residues long. CDR3 sequence (DNA): TGTGCCAGCATCGCAGGGGCGACAGGGAACGAGCAGTACTTC. It yields the protein CASIAGATGNEQYF. The full variable domain, in which reference TRBV7-2 and TRBJ2-7 provide the parts outside the CDR3, is GAGVSQSPSNKVTEKGKDVELRCDPISGHTALYWYRQSLGQGLEFLIYFQGNSAPDKSGLPSDRFSAERTGGSVSTLTIQRTQQEDSAVYLCASIAGATGNEQYFGPGTRLTVT.

This clone appeared a few times. The chain has TRBV29-1 and TRBJ2-5, with TRBD1 as a possible D gene (5 bases). The V end was cut by 7 bases, the J end by 8 bases, with 11 bases between. The CDR3 consists of 10 residues. Germline lookup yields CDR1 SQVTM and CDR2 ANQGSEA. For the CDR3, the DNA is TGCAGCGGTAAAGGGGAAACCCAGTACTTC. It specifies CSGKGETQYF.

This clone was picked up a small number of times. This chain connects TRBV2 to TRBJ2-1; TRBD2 aligns across 15 bases. Germline CDR1 and CDR2: SNHLY and FYNNEI. Trimming took 3 bases from V and 8 from J; bases not matched to a gene: 14. The CDR3 loop spans 19 amino acids. The CDR3 here is CASSDTGLAGGRYRDEQFF. The CDR3 DNA follows: TGTGCCAGCAGTGACACGGGACTAGCGGGGGGAAGATATCGGGATGAGCAGTTCTTC.

The chain couples TRBV27 to TRBJ2-2, with 7 bases lining up with TRBD2. Germline CDR1 is MNHEY and CDR2 is SMNVEV (reference sequence). This CDR3 has 13 residues. The junction had 3 bases not matched to a gene; V was cut back by 3 bases and J by 8 bases. CDR3 DNA: TGTGCCAGCAGTTTGGAGGGAGGGGGGGAGCTGTTTTTT. It codes for CASSLEGGGELFF.

This chain connects TRBV18 to TRBJ1-2; D might be TRBD1 (5 bases). The CDR3 is made up of 14 amino acids. Germline V gives CDR1 KGHSH, CDR2 LQKENI. V dropped 0 bases and J dropped 5 bases, with 10 bases sitting between them. In DNA form, the CDR3 reads TGTGCCAGCTCACCACCGACAGAATCATATGGCTACACCTTC. Amino acid sequence: CASSPPTESYGYTF.

The chain couples TRBV9 to TRBJ1-1, with D tentatively TRBD1 (5 bases). The ends were cut back, 4 bases at V and 12 bases at J, with 13 bases in the middle. The germline CDR1 and CDR2 sequences are SGDLS and YYNGEE. The CDR3 sequence is 11 residues long. The CDR3 DNA sequence: TGTGCCAGCAGCTCGAGGAGGGGAACTTTCTTT. Amino acids: CASSSRRGTFF.

V and J are TRBV5-8 and TRBJ1-2, with D tentatively TRBD1 (6 bases). V lost 4 bases to trimming and J lost 8 bases, with 21 bases between them. The CDR3 sequence is 15 residues long. Germline V gene data show CDR1 as SGHTS and CDR2 as YDEGEE. The CDR3 loop reads CASSLTPLTGLGYTF. CDR3 bases: TGTGCCAGCAGCCTCACACCACTGACAGGTTTAGGCTACACCTTC.

The V and J genes are TRBV28 and TRBJ2-7; D may be TRBD2 (5 bases). Germline CDR1 and CDR2: MDHEN and SYDVKM. The CDR3 length is 15 residues. Trimming shortened V by 3 bases and J by 5 bases, and 17 bases separated the two germline ends. The DNA of the CDR3 is TGTGCCAGCAGTTTGTTTTATGGGAGTGAGCACGAGCAGTACTTC. Encoded protein: CASSLFYGSEHEQYF.

This clone has just a few counts. J is TRBJ2-7 and V is TRBV18, with 7 bases identical to TRBD2. This CDR3 spans 16 amino acids. Trimming cost V 2 bases and J 2 bases; bases outside gene matches: 9. Germline lookup yields CDR1 KGHSH and CDR2 LQKENI. The CDR3 nucleotides read TGTGCCAGCTCACCAGGGGGGGTAGGGGAGGCCTACGAGCAGTACTTC. Its translation: CASSPGGVGEAYEQYF.

The CDR3 DNA reads TGTGCCAGCAGTGAGAACCGCATTCGGGGCTACACCTTC. This encodes CASSENRIRGYTF. This chain links TRBV2 with TRBJ1-2; D unresolved. The CDR3 consists of 13 residues. Germline CDR1 SNHLY, CDR2 FYNNEI. V lost 3 bases and J 8 bases, leaving 13 bases between the germline ends.

The chain carries TRBV9 and TRBJ1-4; D remains ambiguous. The CDR3 loop spans 13 amino acids. Trimming removed 3 bases at V and 5 bases at J, with 8 bases between. CDR1 and CDR2 from the germline V gene are SGDLS and YYNGEE. CDR3 region: CASSESPNEKLFF. The CDR3 DNA sequence: TGTGCCAGCAGCGAGAGCCCGAATGAAAAACTGTTTTTT.

V is TRBV25-1 and J is TRBJ2-3, with D unclear. V shed 6 bases and J shed 0 bases, with 22 bases lying between them. CDR3 size: 18 residues. Germline assignment: CDR1 MGHDK and CDR2 SYGVNS. The CDR3 DNA reads as TGTGCCAGCAGGGATCGGGTGCGCACGGGTCGGAGCACAGATACGCAGTATTTT. Translated, it gives CASRDRVRTGRSTDTQYF.

The rearrangement uses TRBV28 and TRBJ1-3; D possibly corresponds to TRBD1 (5 bases). The CDR3 is 14 amino acids. The V gene's germline CDR1 is MDHEN and CDR2 SYDVKM. For the CDR3, the DNA is TGTGCGGCGGGACCGGCAGGAGATGGAAACACCATATATTTT. It specifies CAAGPAGDGNTIYF.

V and J are TRBV12-5 and TRBJ1-2; 8 positions agree with TRBD1. Looked up from germline, CDR1 is LGHNT and CDR2 is FRNRAP. The CDR3 length is 18 residues. V trimming: 3 bases; J trimming: 14 bases; junction bases outside the gene matches: 26. The CDR3 DNA reads as TGTGCTAGTGGTTTCGCGACCACCCTCCACCCCTCAGGGGGCAGTTTGACCTTC. It translates to CASGFATTLHPSGGSLTF.

The rearrangement uses TRBV6-4 and TRBJ1-1, with D possibly TRBD1 on 6 matching bases. This CDR3 region has 13 residues. CDR1 and CDR2 from the germline V gene are MRHNA and SNTAGT. Trimming took 2 bases from V and 8 from J, leaving 12 bases between them. The CDR3 DNA follows: TGTGCCAGCAGTGACGGGGGGCGGGGGGAAGCTTTCTTT. Translating it yields CASSDGGRGEAFF.

This rearrangement joins TRBV27 to TRBJ1-5, with D tentatively TRBD1 (5 bases). This CDR3 spans 15 amino acids. CDR1 MNHEY and CDR2 SMNVEV come from the germline V gene (reference sequence). V gave up 3 bases and J gave up 4 bases, with 13 bases separating them. CDR3: CASSLGGGANQPQHF. As DNA, the CDR3 is TGTGCCAGCAGTTTGGGGGGAGGGGCTAATCAGCCCCAGCATTTT.

The table lists this clone with a few counts. The chain uses TRBV27 and TRBJ2-7; D unresolved. The CDR3 covers 16 residues. The V gene's germline CDR1 is MNHEY and CDR2 SMNVEV (reference sequence). Trimming took off 5 bases at V and 0 bases at J, with 17 bases between the two ends. CDR3 DNA: TGTGCCAGCAGTCCGCCCCCTCAAGCGTCCTCCTACGAGCAGTACTTC. Protein product: CASSPPPQASSYEQYF.

Comments on this clone: The junction shows a germline mismatch at one end, possibly a read error. The J gene is TRBJ1-2, the V gene TRBV4-1; D is unclear. The germline CDR1 and CDR2 sequences are MGHRA and YSYEKL. CDR3 length: 15 amino acids. CDR3 in DNA: TGTGCCAGCAGCCAAGATCGGGGTGGGAATTATGGCTACACCTTC. Translation gives CASSQDRGGNYGYTF.

The chain has TRBV6-1 and TRBJ2-1; perhaps TRBD1 as D (6 bases). The CDR3 is 13 amino acids. V was clipped by 7 bases and J by 9 bases, with 16 bases between them. The germline V gene encodes CDR1 MNHNS and CDR2 SASEGT. CDR3 in DNA: TGTGCCAGCAATCAGGGGATGGTTTCTGAGCAGTTCTTC. This sequence encodes CASNQGMVSEQFF.

The V gene is TRBV7-9, the J gene TRBJ2-4; weak D call: TRBD1 (5 bases). The CDR3 runs 16 residues. Germline V lookup: CDR1 SEHNR, CDR2 FQNEAQ (reference sequence). Trimming cost V 5 bases and J 1 base, with 15 bases left between them. The CDR3, as DNA: TGTGCCAGCAGCAAAAAATCAGGGTGGGCCAAAAACATTCAGTACTTC. Protein product: CASSKKSGWAKNIQYF.

This chain connects TRBV30 to TRBJ2-5, with 9 bases aligning to TRBD2. The trim removed 5 bases at V and 1 base at J, leaving 8 bases unmatched. The CDR3 length is 15 residues. In germline, CDR1 is GTSNPN, CDR2 SVGIG (reference sequence). The CDR3 here is CAWYRLAGAQETQYF. The DNA of the CDR3 is TGTGCCTGGTATAGGTTAGCGGGAGCCCAAGAGACCCAGTACTTC.

This chain joins TRBV18 and TRBJ1-3; tentatively, D is TRBD1 (5 bases). The germline gives CDR1 KGHSH, CDR2 LQKENI. V was pared by 4 bases and J by 2 bases, with 12 bases between. This CDR3 is 15 amino acids long. In DNA form, the CDR3 reads TGTGCCAGCTCACGTCAGGGTAATACTGGAAACACCATATATTTT. As protein: CASSRQGNTGNTIYF.

Concerning this clone itself: Other DNA sequences from this sample encode an identical CDR3 as well. The chain links TRBV4-1 to TRBJ2-3; the D is unclear. Germline V lookup: CDR1 MGHRA, CDR2 YSYEKL. V was clipped by 1 base and J by 5 bases, with 7 bases between them. The CDR3 spans 13 residues. The CDR3 loop is CASSQGNGDTQYF. In nucleotides, the CDR3 is TGCGCCAGCAGCCAAGGAAACGGAGATACGCAGTATTTT.

V is TRBV5-1 and J is TRBJ2-5; 16 positions agree with TRBD2. The DNA end is more similar to TRBJ2-7, so the J call may be wrong. Germline V CDR1 and CDR2: SGHRS, YFSETQ. There are 17 residues in the CDR3. The CDR3, as DNA: TGCGCCAGCAGCTGGGGGACTAGCGGGAGGGCCTGGCACGAGCAGTACTTC. Its protein product is CASSWGTSGRAWHEQYF.

The V gene is TRBV6-5, the J gene TRBJ2-7, with a possible D match to TRBD2 (5 bases). Germline V gives CDR1 MNHEY, CDR2 SVGAGI. Deletions cut 2 bases from V and 3 bases from J, with 11 bases between. The CDR3 length is 14 residues. CDR3 nucleotides: TGTGCCAGCAGTTACACCGGGGTCGACTACGAGCAGTACTTC. This translates into CASSYTGVDYEQYF.

This chain uses TRBV9 with TRBJ1-2, with D tentatively TRBD1 (5 bases). The germline V gene has CDR1 SGDLS and CDR2 YYNGEE. Trimming left V 0 bases short and J 8 bases short, with 20 bases between. This CDR3 spans 16 amino acids. CDR3 sequence reads: CASSVGGGTVFRGYTF. The CDR3 DNA follows: TGTGCCAGCAGCGTAGGGGGCGGGACCGTCTTCCGGGGCTACACCTTC. The variable domain in full, with the rest retrieved from reference TRBV9 and TRBJ1-2, is DSGVTQTPKHLITATGQRVTLRCSPRSGDLSVYWYQQSLDQGLQFLIQYYNGEERAKGNILERFSAQQFPDLHSELNLSSLELGDSALYFCASSVGGGTVFRGYTFGSGTRLTVV.

The chain employs TRBV6-1 and TRBJ2-6; possibly TRBD1 for D (5 bases). Germline assignment: CDR1 MNHNS and CDR2 SASEGT. With 4 bases removed from V and 1 base from J, the gap between germline ends came to 11 bases. The CDR3 contains 16 residues. This CDR3 reads CASSVLQGSGANVLTF. The CDR3 DNA is TGTGCCAGCAGTGTTCTCCAGGGTTCTGGGGCCAACGTCCTGACTTTC.